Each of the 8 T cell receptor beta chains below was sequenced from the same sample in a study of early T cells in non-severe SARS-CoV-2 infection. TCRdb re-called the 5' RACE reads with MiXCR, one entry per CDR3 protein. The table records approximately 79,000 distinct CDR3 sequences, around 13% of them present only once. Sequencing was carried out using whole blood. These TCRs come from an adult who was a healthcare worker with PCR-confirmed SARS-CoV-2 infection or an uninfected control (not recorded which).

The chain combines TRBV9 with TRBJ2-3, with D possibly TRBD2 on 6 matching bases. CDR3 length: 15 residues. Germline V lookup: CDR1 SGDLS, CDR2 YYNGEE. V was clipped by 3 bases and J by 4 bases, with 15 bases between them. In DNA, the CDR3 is TGTGCCAGCAGCGGTAGCGGTCATGAGCCAGATACGCAGTATTTT. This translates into CASSGSGHEPDTQYF.

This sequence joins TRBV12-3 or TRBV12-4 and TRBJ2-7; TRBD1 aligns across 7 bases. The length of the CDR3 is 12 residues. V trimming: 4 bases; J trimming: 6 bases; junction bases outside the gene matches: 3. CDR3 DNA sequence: TGTGCCAGCAGTTCCACAGGGGCCGAGCAGTACTTC. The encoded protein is CASSSTGAEQYF.

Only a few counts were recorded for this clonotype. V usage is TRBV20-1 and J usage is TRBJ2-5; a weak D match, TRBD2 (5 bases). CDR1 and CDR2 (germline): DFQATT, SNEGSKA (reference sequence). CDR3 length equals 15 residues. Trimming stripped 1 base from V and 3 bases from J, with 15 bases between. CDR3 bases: TGCAGTGCTAGAGTAGATAGTCGGGGTAAAGAGACCCAGTACTTC. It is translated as CSARVDSRGKETQYF.

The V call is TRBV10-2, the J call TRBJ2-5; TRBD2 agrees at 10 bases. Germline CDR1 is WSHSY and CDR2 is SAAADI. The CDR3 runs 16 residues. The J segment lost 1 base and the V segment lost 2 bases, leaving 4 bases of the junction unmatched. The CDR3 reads CASSEGVAGGQETQYF. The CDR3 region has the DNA TGCGCCAGCAGTGAGGGAGTAGCGGGGGGCCAAGAGACCCAGTACTTC.

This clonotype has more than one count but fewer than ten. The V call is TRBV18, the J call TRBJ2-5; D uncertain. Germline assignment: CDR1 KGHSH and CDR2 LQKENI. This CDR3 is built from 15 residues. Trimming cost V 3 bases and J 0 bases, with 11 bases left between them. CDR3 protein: CASSPRAQYQETQYF. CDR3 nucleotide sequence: TGTGCCAGCTCACCTCGGGCACAGTACCAAGAGACCCAGTACTTC.

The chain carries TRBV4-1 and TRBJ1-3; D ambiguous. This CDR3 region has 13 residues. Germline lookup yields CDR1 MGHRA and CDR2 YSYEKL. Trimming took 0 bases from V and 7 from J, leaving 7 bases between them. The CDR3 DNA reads TGCGCCAGCAGCCAAGATCAAGGGAACACCATATATTTT. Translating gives CASSQDQGNTIYF.

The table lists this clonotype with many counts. The CDR3 DNA sequence: TGCGCCAGCAGCTTGGGGGGTGCCGATAACTATGGCTACACCTTC. Its protein is CASSLGGADNYGYTF. The J gene is TRBJ1-2, the V gene TRBV5-1, with unresolved D. CDR3 length: 15 amino acids. Trimming took 0 bases from V and 1 from J, leaving 10 bases between them. Germline CDR1 is SGHRS and CDR2 is YFSETQ.

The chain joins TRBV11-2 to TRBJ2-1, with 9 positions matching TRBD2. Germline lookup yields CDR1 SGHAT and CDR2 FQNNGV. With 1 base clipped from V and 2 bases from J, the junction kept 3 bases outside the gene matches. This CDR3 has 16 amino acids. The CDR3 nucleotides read TGTGCCAGCAGCTTAGGTAGCGGGAGTGCCTACAATGAGCAGTTCTTC. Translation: CASSLGSGSAYNEQFF.